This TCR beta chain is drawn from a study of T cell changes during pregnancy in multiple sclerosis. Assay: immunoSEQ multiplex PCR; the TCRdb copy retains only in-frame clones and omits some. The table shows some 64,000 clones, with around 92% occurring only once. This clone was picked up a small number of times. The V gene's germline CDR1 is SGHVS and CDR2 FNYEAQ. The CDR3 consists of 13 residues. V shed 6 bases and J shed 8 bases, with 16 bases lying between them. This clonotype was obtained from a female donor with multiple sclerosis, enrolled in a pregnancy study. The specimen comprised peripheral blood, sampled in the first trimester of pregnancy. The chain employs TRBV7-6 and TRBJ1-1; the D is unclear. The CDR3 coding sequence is TGTGCCAGCAGATCCCTGGTCGGTCCCGAAGCTTTCTTT. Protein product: CASRSLVGPEAFF.